A single sample gave rise to the 22 T cell receptor beta chains below, sequenced in a study of beta chain features in type 1 diabetes. Study results and caveats: People with Type 1 diabetes carried modestly yet significantly shorter TCRB CDR3s in all four CD4+ subsets.

Every isolated RNA sample was fully reverse transcribed, so sequencing captured expressed TCRB transcripts. Clones were sequenced by immunoSEQ multiplex PCR, and TCRdb holds only the in-frame ones, with some missing. Of 95,000 to 150,000 clones in the sample, around 17% were seen once. Their antigens are not known. Sequenced sample: central memory CD4+ T cells from blood. These receptor sequences come from a man aged 25-40 years with type 1 diabetes.

This clone was detected a few times. A far larger clone is just one base off, so this is likely a read error. The V and J genes are TRBV7-2 and TRBJ2-3, with D uncertain. The length of the CDR3 is 14 residues. Germline lookup yields CDR1 SGHTA and CDR2 FQGNSA. This CDR3 reads CPSSSITGTDTQYF. The CDR3 coding sequence is TGTCCCAGCAGCTCTATAACAGGCACAGATACGCAGTATTTT. Using reference TRBV7-2 and TRBJ2-3 for the parts outside the CDR3, the full variable domain is GAGVSQSPSNKVTEKGKDVELRCDPISGHTALYWYRQSLGQGLEFLIYFQGNSAPDKSGLPSDRFSAERTGGSVSTLTIQRTQQEDSAVYLCPSSSITGTDTQYFGPGTRLTVL.

This clone was detected only a few times. The J gene is TRBJ2-1, the V gene TRBV7-2, with D perhaps matching TRBD2 (6 bases). V dropped 4 bases and J dropped 2 bases, with 15 bases sitting between them. The CDR3 length is 16 residues. Germline CDR1 reads SGHTA; CDR2 reads FQGNSA. The CDR3 DNA reads as TGTGCCAGCAGCTCGACAGCCGGCGGGACCTACAATGAGCAGTTCTTC. It translates to CASSSTAGGTYNEQFF.

The V call is TRBV7-9, the J call TRBJ1-5; D not certain. V lost 0 bases and J lost 7, with 10 bases in between. CDR1 is SEHNR, CDR2 FQNEAQ, per germline (reference sequence). This CDR3 is 14 amino acids long. CDR3 in amino acids: CASSLAEVGQPQHF. CDR3 nucleotide sequence: TGTGCCAGCAGCTTAGCGGAGGTTGGACAGCCCCAGCATTTT.

This clone came up many times. V usage is TRBV7-9 and J usage is TRBJ2-3; D is ambiguous. Trimming took off 3 bases at V and 6 bases at J, with 7 bases between the two ends. The germline CDR1 and CDR2 sequences are SEHNR and FQNEAQ (reference sequence). This CDR3 contains 12 residues. The CDR3 reads CASSLGWDTQYF. As DNA, the CDR3 is TGTGCCAGCAGCTTGGGGTGGGATACGCAGTATTTT.

This chain links TRBV4-2 with TRBJ1-5; D is ambiguous. The V end lost 0 bases, the J end lost 6 bases, and 6 bases lay between the germline ends. Looked up from germline, CDR1 is LGHNA and CDR2 is YNFKEQ. CDR3 length: 13 residues. The CDR3 protein is CASSQEGFQPQHF. CDR3 DNA sequence: TGTGCCAGCAGCCAAGAAGGGTTTCAGCCCCAGCATTTT.

This clone came up a few times. The V and J genes are TRBV6-5 and TRBJ2-2; 9 bases map to TRBD2. V shed 7 bases, J shed 5 bases, and the junction held 2 bases outside the gene matches. The germline V gene has CDR1 MNHEY and CDR2 SVGAGI. The CDR3 covers 13 residues. The CDR3 sequence is CASKRGETGELFF. CDR3 bases: TGTGCCAGCAAGCGGGGGGAAACCGGGGAGCTGTTTTTT.

The rearrangement joins TRBV27 to TRBJ1-1; D unresolved. Between the trimmed V and J ends, which lost 7 bases and 0 bases, there was a span of 12 bases. Germline V gives CDR1 MNHEY, CDR2 SMNVEV (reference sequence). This CDR3 is 14 amino acids long. As DNA, the CDR3 is TGTGCCAGCAAAGCGGCAAACATGAACACTGAAGCTTTCTTT. Amino acids: CASKAANMNTEAFF.

The rearrangement uses TRBV7-9 and TRBJ1-2, with unresolved D. Germline V gene lookup returns CDR1 SEHNR and CDR2 FQNEAQ (reference sequence). The CDR3 is 12 amino acids. V lost 5 bases and J 6 bases, leaving 10 bases between the germline ends. The CDR3 region is CASSPQPHGYTF. CDR3 nucleotides: TGTGCCAGCAGCCCCCAACCTCATGGCTACACCTTC.

The rearrangement uses TRBV7-2 and TRBJ2-7; D might be TRBD1 (5 bases). Between the trimmed V and J ends, which lost 5 bases and 0 bases, there was a span of 11 bases. CDR1 and CDR2 (germline): SGHTA, FQGNSA. This CDR3 is built from 14 residues. The CDR3 spells CASSVQGSSYEQYF. The CDR3 bases are TGTGCCAGCAGCGTTCAGGGCAGCTCCTACGAGCAGTACTTC.

The chain is built from TRBV7-2 and TRBJ2-1; 10 positions agree with TRBD2. Germline CDR1 and CDR2: SGHTA and FQGNSA. J lost 3 bases, V lost 5 bases, and 7 bases had no gene match. The CDR3 totals 16 residues. The CDR3 loop reads CASSPLAGAVYNEQFF. The CDR3 region has the DNA TGTGCCAGCAGCCCTCTAGCGGGGGCCGTCTACAATGAGCAGTTCTTC. Full variable domain (missing parts from reference TRBV7-2 and TRBJ2-1): GAGVSQSPSNKVTEKGKDVELRCDPISGHTALYWYRQSLGQGLEFLIYFQGNSAPDKSGLPSDRFSAERTGGSVSTLTIQRTQQEDSAVYLCASSPLAGAVYNEQFFGPGTRLTVL.

This clone was counted between two and nine times. The rearrangement links TRBV4-2 to TRBJ2-1, with 13 positions matching TRBD2. CDR1 and CDR2 from the germline V gene are LGHNA and YNFKEQ. The CDR3 totals 16 residues. V lost 1 base to trimming and J lost 6 bases; unmatched junction nucleotides: 3. CDR3 sequence (DNA): TGTGCCAGCAGCCAAGCGGGGACTAGCGGGGTCAATGAGCAGTTCTTC. It yields the protein CASSQAGTSGVNEQFF.

CDR3 DNA sequence: TGTGCCAGCAGCTCGTTCTCGGAAAAAAGCTACGAGCAGTACTTC. Residues: CASSSFSEKSYEQYF. This chain joins TRBV7-2 and TRBJ2-7; the D is unclear. Germline V lookup: CDR1 SGHTA, CDR2 FQGNSA. V lost 4 bases to trimming and J lost 3 bases, with 16 bases between them. The CDR3 consists of 15 residues.

This clone was observed at least ten times. The chain employs TRBV6-5 and TRBJ2-3, with 8 bases aligning to TRBD1. The CDR3 has 16 amino acids. V lost 0 bases, J lost 4 bases, and 6 bases stayed unmatched. Germline V gene lookup returns CDR1 MNHEY and CDR2 SVGAGI. CDR3 protein: CASSYSGTGTPDTQYF. The CDR3, as DNA: TGTGCCAGCAGTTACTCCGGGACAGGAACTCCAGATACGCAGTATTTT.

This chain joins TRBV29-1 and TRBJ2-3; D remains unclear. This CDR3 has 13 amino acids. Germline V gene data show CDR1 as SQVTM and CDR2 as ANQGSEA. V lost 7 bases to trimming and J lost 6 bases, with 17 bases between them. Written as DNA, the CDR3 is TGCAGCGCCGCCCCCCAAGGTGCGGATACGCAGTATTTT. Its translation is CSAAPQGADTQYF.

This chain links TRBV5-1 with TRBJ1-1, with D possibly matching TRBD1 (6 bases). Per germline, CDR1 SGHRS and CDR2 YFSETQ. CDR3 size: 13 residues. The ends were cut back, 2 bases at V and 7 bases at J, with 12 bases in the middle. The CDR3 sequence is CASSFVGGVEAFF. In DNA form, the CDR3 reads TGCGCCAGCAGCTTCGTGGGGGGCGTTGAAGCTTTCTTT.

This chain joins TRBV11-2 and TRBJ2-3; perhaps TRBD2 as D (6 bases). Germline V gene data show CDR1 as SGHAT and CDR2 as FQNNGV. The CDR3 contains 18 residues. Trimming took off 5 bases at V and 3 bases at J, with 24 bases between the two ends. The CDR3: CASSPGLGGAPGTDTQYF. The CDR3 DNA sequence: TGTGCCAGCAGCCCGGGACTCGGCGGGGCCCCGGGAACAGATACGCAGTATTTT.

This clone occurred a few times. The rearrangement links TRBV29-1 to TRBJ2-3, with 7 bases identical to TRBD1. V dropped 4 bases and J dropped 1; count of bases not matched to a gene: 8. The CDR3 consists of 15 residues. Looked up from germline, CDR1 is SQVTM and CDR2 is ANQGSEA. The CDR3 nucleotides read TGCAGCGTTGCCCCGGGACAGACACGCACAGATACGCAGTATTTT. The encoded protein is CSVAPGQTRTDTQYF.

This rearrangement joins TRBV11-2 to TRBJ1-1, with no clear D. Germline CDR1 SGHAT, CDR2 FQNNGV. The length of the CDR3 is 14 residues. Trimming cost V 2 bases and J 2 bases, with 9 bases left between them. The CDR3 spells CASSLWQGNTEAFF. In nucleotides, the CDR3 is TGTGCCAGCAGCTTATGGCAAGGAAACACTGAAGCTTTCTTT. The full variable domain, rest sourced from reference TRBV11-2 and TRBJ1-1, is EAGVAQSPRYKIIEKRQSVAFWCNPISGHATLYWYQQILGQGPKLLIQFQNNGVVDDSQLPKDRFSAERLKGVDSTLKIQPAKLEDSAVYLCASSLWQGNTEAFFGQGTRLTVV.

This clone was found a few times. The genes are TRBV9 and TRBJ2-5, with D possibly being TRBD1 (6 bases). Germline loops: CDR1 SGDLS, CDR2 YYNGEE. The CDR3 length is 14 residues. Trimming shortened V by 2 bases and J by 1 base, and 9 bases separated the two germline ends. CDR3 nucleotides: TGTGCCAGCAGCGTCCGGACAGCCCAAGAGACCCAGTACTTC. It specifies CASSVRTAQETQYF.

This clone was observed a handful of times. V gene TRBV25-1 combines with J gene TRBJ2-7; 9 bases fit TRBD2. CDR3 length: 15 amino acids. The germline CDR1 and CDR2 sequences are MGHDK and SYGVNS. V lost 3 bases, J lost 1 base, and 4 bases stayed unmatched. This CDR3 is CASSDPAGGSYEQYF. For the CDR3, the DNA is TGTGCCAGCAGTGATCCAGCGGGGGGTTCCTACGAGCAGTACTTC.

The chain combines TRBV12-5 with TRBJ2-7; 7 bases are shared with TRBD1. CDR3 length equals 14 residues. Germline lookup yields CDR1 LGHNT and CDR2 FRNRAP. V lost 5 bases and J lost 3; bases outside the gene matches: 7. The CDR3 DNA reads TGTGCTAGTGGTCCCACAGGGGTCGTCTACGAGCAGTACTTC. This gives the protein CASGPTGVVYEQYF.

The V call is TRBV7-2, the J call TRBJ2-5, with D perhaps being TRBD1 or TRBD2 (5 bases each). CDR3 length: 14 amino acids. Trimming removed 1 base from V and 5 bases from J, with 11 bases in between. Germline lookup yields CDR1 SGHTA and CDR2 FQGNSA. The CDR3 DNA follows: TGTGCCAGCAGCTTAGACCGGGGCAGTGAGACCCAGTACTTC. Its protein is CASSLDRGSETQYF. Full variable domain (rest looked up from reference TRBV7-2 and TRBJ2-5): GAGVSQSPSNKVTEKGKDVELRCDPISGHTALYWYRQSLGQGLEFLIYFQGNSAPDKSGLPSDRFSAERTGGSVSTLTIQRTQQEDSAVYLCASSLDRGSETQYFGPGTRLLVL.